The 27 T cell receptor beta chains below were found in one sample sequenced in a study of radiation and T cells in renal cell carcinoma. Time point given: blood 2 weeks post-SBRT. The treatment denotes: 15 Gy SBRT to primary tumor, nephrectomy 4 weeks later. Sequencing used immunoSEQ multiplex PCR; TCRdb keeps in-frame clones, though not all of them. The table shows around 130,000 clones, with 75% to 90% occurring only once. The sample was blood, taken from a patient whose treatment included radiotherapy and nephrectomy. The receptors originated from a woman in her sixties with renal cell carcinoma.

The V call is TRBV9, the J call TRBJ1-4; D remains unclear. V lost 0 bases and J lost 0, with 6 bases in between. The germline V gene has CDR1 SGDLS and CDR2 YYNGEE. There are 15 residues in the CDR3. The CDR3, as DNA: TGTGCCAGCAGCGTAGAGGCTGCAACTAATGAAAAACTGTTTTTT. Amino acids: CASSVEAATNEKLFF.

This clone was seen a handful of times. V and J are TRBV6-4 and TRBJ1-1, with D maybe TRBD1 (5 bases). V lost 3 bases and J 7 bases, leaving 9 bases between the germline ends. The germline V gene has CDR1 MRHNA and CDR2 SNTAGT. The CDR3 contains 12 residues. CDR3 in amino acids: CASSERGVEAFF. The CDR3, as DNA: TGTGCCAGCAGTGAGAGAGGGGTTGAAGCTTTCTTT.

The rearrangement links TRBV6-5 to TRBJ1-4; 9 bases match TRBD1. The CDR3 has 16 amino acids. V gave up 0 bases and J gave up 8 bases; unmatched junction bases: 7. Germline V gene data show CDR1 as MNHEY and CDR2 as SVGAGI. This CDR3 is CASSYSYRGRGEKLFF. For the CDR3, the DNA is TGTGCCAGCAGTTACTCGTACAGGGGGCGAGGGGAAAAACTGTTTTTT.

The rearrangement links TRBV4-1 to TRBJ2-7, with TRBD2 identical over 7 bases. The CDR3 is 14 residues long. CDR1 and CDR2 from the germline V gene are MGHRA and YSYEKL. The V segment lost 8 bases and the J segment 5 bases; nucleotides outside the gene matches: 12. The CDR3 loop reads CASRLGLGTDEQYF. The CDR3 DNA is TGCGCCAGCCGCCTAGGACTAGGTACGGACGAGCAGTACTTC.

V and J are TRBV5-8 and TRBJ1-1; no clear D. CDR3 length equals 12 residues. Germline lookup yields CDR1 SGHTS and CDR2 YDEGEE. V shed 2 bases and J shed 6 bases, with 8 bases lying between them. CDR3: CASSFLGAEAFF. CDR3 coding DNA: TGTGCCAGCAGCTTCTTGGGCGCTGAAGCTTTCTTT. The entire variable domain, with the rest obtained from reference TRBV5-8 and TRBJ1-1, is as follows: EAGVTQSPTHLIKTRGQQATLRCSPISGHTSVYWYQQALGLGLQFLLWYDEGEERNRGNFPPRFSGRQFPNYSSELNVNALELEDSALYLCASSFLGAEAFFGQGTRLTVV.

This clone occurred once. The rearrangement uses TRBV29-1 and TRBJ2-7; a weak D match, TRBD2 (5 bases). The V end lost 1 base, the J end lost 6 bases, and 16 bases lay between the germline ends. This CDR3 has 14 amino acids. Looked up from germline, CDR1 is SQVTM and CDR2 is ANQGSEA. The chain's CDR3 is CSVEVPPRAGEQYF. CDR3 DNA sequence: TGCAGCGTTGAAGTGCCCCCGAGGGCGGGCGAGCAGTACTTC.

This chain uses TRBV19 with TRBJ2-3, with TRBD1 matching over 7 bases. In germline, CDR1 is LNHDA, CDR2 SQIVND (reference sequence). The length of the CDR3 is 12 residues. Trimming at V came to 7 bases and at J to 5 bases, leaving 3 bases not matched to a gene. DNA of the CDR3: TGTGCCAGTAAAAGGGGGCTAGATACGCAGTATTTT. Translated, it gives CASKRGLDTQYF. The whole variable domain, remainder taken from reference TRBV19 and TRBJ2-3, is DGGITQSPKYLFRKEGQNVTLSCEQNLNHDAMYWYRQDPGQGLRLIYYSQIVNDFQKGDIAEGYSVSREKKESFPLTVTSAQKNPTAFYLCASKRGLDTQYFGPGTRLTVL.

The chain carries TRBV27 and TRBJ2-1; TRBD1 matches 10 bases. The CDR3 has 20 residues. Trimming at V came to 1 base and at J to 3 bases, leaving 15 bases not matched to a gene. CDR1 is MNHEY and CDR2 is SMNVEV in the germline V gene (reference sequence). In DNA, the CDR3 is TGTGCCAGCAGTTTATATGGGACAGGGGCGCGGGCGGGAGACTACAATGAGCAGTTCTTC. The encoded protein is CASSLYGTGARAGDYNEQFF.

The V gene is TRBV5-4, the J gene TRBJ2-1, with D unclear. Germline V gene data show CDR1 as SGHNT and CDR2 as YYREEE (reference sequence). Trimming pared 4 bases from V and 0 bases from J, leaving 26 bases between. The CDR3 has 20 residues. CDR3 residues: CASSAPAPYSLGHSYNEQFF. CDR3 in DNA: TGTGCCAGCAGCGCTCCAGCCCCATACAGTCTCGGCCACTCCTACAATGAGCAGTTCTTC.

The rearrangement uses TRBV5-1 and TRBJ2-5; 7 nucleotides agree with TRBD2. This CDR3 region has 14 residues. J gave up 4 bases and V 0 bases, and 3 bases lay outside the gene matches. The germline V gene encodes CDR1 SGHRS and CDR2 YFSETQ. The CDR3 coding sequence is TGCGCCAGCAGCTTGGCCCCGGGGGGAGAGACCCAGTACTTC. Protein product: CASSLAPGGETQYF.

This clone was counted once. This chain joins TRBV5-4 and TRBJ2-1; D possibly corresponds to TRBD2 (7 bases). Germline CDR1 SGHNT, CDR2 YYREEE (reference sequence). Between the trimmed V and J ends, which lost 4 bases and 4 bases, there was a span of 12 bases. The CDR3 is 14 residues long. The CDR3 DNA reads as TGTGCCAGCAGCCTAGGGGGACTATACAATGAGCAGTTCTTC. This translates into CASSLGGLYNEQFF.

This sequence joins TRBV19 and TRBJ1-2; 7 nucleotides align to TRBD1. V dropped 3 bases and J dropped 4; count of bases not matched to a gene: 11. Germline-derived CDR1 and CDR2 are LNHDA and SQIVND (reference sequence). This CDR3 has 16 residues. DNA of the CDR3: TGTGCCAGTAGTATCGTGACAGGGCCGAAAATCTATGGCTACACCTTC. Its protein is CASSIVTGPKIYGYTF.

J is TRBJ2-1 and V is TRBV4-1; the D gene is possibly TRBD2 (5 bases). The V end lost 0 bases, the J end lost 1 base, and 10 bases lay between the germline ends. From germline, CDR1 is MGHRA and CDR2 YSYEKL. The CDR3 has 16 residues. The DNA for the CDR3 is TGCGCCAGCAGCCAAGAAGGACCGGGGTCCTACAATGAGCAGTTCTTC. This gives the protein CASSQEGPGSYNEQFF.

The V call is TRBV6-1, the J call TRBJ1-5, with D maybe TRBD1 (6 bases). With 7 bases removed from V and 6 bases from J, the gap between germline ends came to 13 bases. The CDR3 has 13 amino acids. Germline V CDR1 and CDR2: MNHNS, SASEGT. CDR3 loop: CASTGERGQPQHF. In nucleotides, the CDR3 is TGTGCCAGCACAGGGGAGAGAGGTCAGCCCCAGCATTTT.

The chain combines TRBV5-6 with TRBJ2-2; 7 bases map to TRBD2. Trimming removed 0 bases from V and 4 bases from J; junction bases left unmatched: 9. CDR1 and CDR2 (germline): SGHDT, YYEEEE. This CDR3 comprises 17 residues. The CDR3 DNA sequence: TGTGCCAGCAGCTTGGCGCCGGCTAGCGGCCTCACCGGGGAGCTGTTTTTT. Translation: CASSLAPASGLTGELFF.

The rearrangement joins TRBV7-9 to TRBJ2-1, with 11 bases fitting TRBD2. The CDR3 is 19 amino acids. Per the germline V gene, CDR1 is SEHNR and CDR2 is FQNEAQ (reference sequence). The J segment lost 3 bases and the V segment lost 5 bases, leaving 15 bases of the junction unmatched. CDR3 loop: CASSPLANEGTSGYNEQFF. The CDR3 DNA follows: TGTGCCAGCAGCCCCCTAGCCAATGAGGGGACTAGCGGCTACAATGAGCAGTTCTTC.

The table lists this clone with a count of one. The CDR3 bases are TGTGCCAGCAGCATGTTAAACTATGGCTACACCTTC. Its protein product is CASSMLNYGYTF. The gene calls are TRBV7-9 and TRBJ1-2; no reliable D call. Between the trimmed V and J ends, which lost 5 bases and 2 bases, there was a span of 6 bases. This CDR3 contains 12 residues. Germline assignment: CDR1 SEHNR and CDR2 FQNEAQ (reference sequence). Using reference TRBV7-9 and TRBJ1-2 for the parts outside the CDR3, the full variable domain is DTGVSQNPRHKITKRGQNVTFRCDPISEHNRLYWYRQTLGQGPEFLTYFQNEAQLEKSRLLSDRFSAERPKGSFSTLEIQRTEQGDSAMYLCASSMLNYGYTFGSGTRLTVV.

The chain has TRBV10-3 and TRBJ2-4; D remains unclear. The CDR3 totals 17 residues. Germline V lookup: CDR1 ENHRY, CDR2 SYGVKD. V was pared by 6 bases and J by 2 bases, with 20 bases between. CDR3 nucleotides: TGTGCCATCAGCTCCGGACCTATGCCTGCGTCCAAAAACATTCAGTACTTC. Its translation: CAISSGPMPASKNIQYF.

The chain uses TRBV14 and TRBJ2-1; D is ambiguous. The CDR3 sequence is 14 residues long. Per germline, CDR1 SGHDN and CDR2 FVKESK. Deletions cut 1 base from V and 9 bases from J, with 13 bases between. CDR3 residues: CASSQGNSRREQFF. CDR3 DNA: TGTGCCAGCAGCCAAGGAAACTCGAGGCGTGAGCAGTTCTTC.

The chain carries TRBV7-9 and TRBJ2-4; D possibly corresponds to TRBD1 (6 bases). The V end was cut by 3 bases, the J end by 2 bases, with 17 bases between. Germline lookup yields CDR1 SEHNR and CDR2 FQNEAQ (reference sequence). This CDR3 comprises 17 residues. CDR3 sequence reads: CASSFPGAAVTKNIQYF. In DNA, the CDR3 is TGTGCCAGCAGCTTCCCAGGGGCCGCGGTAACCAAAAACATTCAGTACTTC.

V gene TRBV18 combines with J gene TRBJ2-1, with TRBD2 matching over 10 bases. The CDR3 contains 18 residues. The trim removed 2 bases at V and 5 bases at J, leaving 12 bases unmatched. Germline CDR1 and CDR2: KGHSH and LQKENI. CDR3: CASSPYEEGTSADNEQFF. The CDR3 region has the DNA TGTGCCAGCTCACCATATGAGGAAGGGACTAGCGCGGACAATGAGCAGTTCTTC. The full variable domain, with the rest looked up from reference TRBV18 and TRBJ2-1, is NAGVMQNPRHLVRRRGQEARLRCSPMKGHSHVYWYRQLPEEGLKFMVYLQKENIIDESGMPKERFSAEFPKEGPSILRIQQVVRGDSAAYFCASSPYEEGTSADNEQFFGPGTRLTVL.

This clone has only a few counts. The rearrangement joins TRBV4-2 to TRBJ2-2; no reliable D call. Germline V CDR1 and CDR2: LGHNA, YNFKEQ. The ends were cut back, 0 bases at V and 4 bases at J, with 6 bases in the middle. This CDR3 comprises 14 residues. CDR3 in amino acids: CASSQDWATGELFF. The CDR3 nucleotides read TGTGCCAGCAGCCAAGATTGGGCCACCGGGGAGCTGTTTTTT.

The CDR3 loop is CASSGQGTIYEQYF. CDR3 coding DNA: TGTGCCAGCAGCGGACAGGGGACGATCTACGAGCAGTACTTC. The gene calls are TRBV27 and TRBJ2-7; TRBD1 agrees at 9 bases. CDR1 is MNHEY and CDR2 is SMNVEV in the germline V gene (reference sequence). The CDR3 loop spans 14 amino acids. Trimming cost V 6 bases and J 3 bases; bases outside gene matches: 6.

The sample holds one count of this clone. V and J are TRBV7-3 and TRBJ2-7, with D unclear. The CDR3 has 16 residues. V was trimmed by 1 base and J by 0 bases, leaving 13 bases between them. Per the germline V gene, CDR1 is SGHTA and CDR2 is FQGTGA. The CDR3 DNA is TGTGCCAGCAGCTTAAATCCCGGCGGAACCTCCTACGAGCAGTACTTC. Encoded protein: CASSLNPGGTSYEQYF. The full variable domain, completed using reference TRBV7-3 and TRBJ2-7, is GAGVSQTPSNKVTEKGKYVELRCDPISGHTALYWYRQSLGQGPEFLIYFQGTGAADDSGLPNDRFFAVRPEGSVSTLKIQRTERGDSAVYLCASSLNPGGTSYEQYFGPGTRLTVT.

V gene TRBV30 combines with J gene TRBJ1-5, with D hard to call. The CDR3 loop spans 14 amino acids. V dropped 4 bases and J dropped 0 bases, with 10 bases sitting between them. Germline-derived CDR1 and CDR2 are GTSNPN and SVGIG (reference sequence). The DNA of the CDR3 is TGTGCCTGGAAAGGGCGGAATAGCAATCAGCCCCAGCATTTT. Translation gives CAWKGRNSNQPQHF.

The DNA for the CDR3 is TGTGCCAGTAGTATAGAAAGGGGGGCCGGCTACACCTTC. As protein: CASSIERGAGYTF. V gene TRBV19 combines with J gene TRBJ1-2, with D maybe TRBD1 (6 bases). Trimming took 0 bases from V and 8 from J, leaving 10 bases between them. CDR3 size: 13 residues. The germline V gene encodes CDR1 LNHDA and CDR2 SQIVND (reference sequence).

This rearrangement joins TRBV7-6 to TRBJ1-6; D remains unclear. Trimming left V 6 bases short and J 5 bases short, with 11 bases between. The CDR3 totals 14 residues. From germline, CDR1 is SGHVS and CDR2 FNYEAQ. CDR3 residues: CASSFTPNNSPLHF. The CDR3 coding sequence is TGTGCCAGCAGTTTCACCCCTAATAATTCACCCCTCCACTTT.